The 11 T cell receptor beta chains below come from one sample, sequenced in a study of blood T cells in healthy people across ages. Together with a sample-barcoded 5' primer, a J-beta primer mix was included in a second PCR lasting about 6 to 11 cycles. TCRdb redid the calling of the 5' RACE reads with MiXCR, one entry per CDR3 protein. The table shows about 670,000 distinct CDR3 sequences, with around 52% occurring only once. Sequenced material: blood. The receptors were sampled from a woman of 80 years or more in good health.

This clonotype was observed many times. The genes are TRBV4-2 and TRBJ2-4, with 7 bases matching TRBD2. The CDR3 sequence is 20 residues long. V was pared by 1 base and J by 0 bases, with 15 bases of the junction left unmatched. CDR1 is LGHNA and CDR2 is YNFKEQ in the germline V gene. The CDR3 sequence: CASSQVLQAGQPLAKNIQYF. The CDR3 DNA reads TGTGCCAGCAGCCAAGTCTTACAAGCGGGGCAACCGCTAGCCAAAAACATTCAGTACTTC.

This clonotype was counted many times. A read error may produce the germline difference seen at one junction end. V and J are TRBV2 and TRBJ2-1; D is undetermined. CDR1 and CDR2 (germline): SNHLY, FYNNEI. The CDR3 is 13 residues long. Here the CDR3 DNA reads TGTGCCAGCTCCCGTAACTATTACAACGAGCAGTTCTTC. This translates into CASSRNYYNEQFF.

The rearrangement joins TRBV2 to TRBJ1-2; D may be TRBD1 (5 bases). The V end lost 5 bases, the J end lost 4 bases, and 11 bases lay between the germline ends. The germline CDR1 and CDR2 sequences are SNHLY and FYNNEI. This CDR3 has 13 residues. The CDR3 DNA is TGTGCCAGCAGTTCAGAGGGGAGCTATGGCTACACCTTC. Residues: CASSSEGSYGYTF.

The rearrangement joins TRBV27 to TRBJ1-6; no reliable D call. With 2 bases removed from V and 8 bases from J, the gap between germline ends came to 13 bases. Per the germline V gene, CDR1 is MNHEY and CDR2 is SMNVEV (reference sequence). The CDR3 consists of 15 residues. DNA for the CDR3: TGTGCCAGCAGTTTAGAAGGGTCTGGGGATTCACCCCTCCACTTT. It codes for CASSLEGSGDSPLHF.

The chain couples TRBV7-2 to TRBJ2-7, with D perhaps matching TRBD1 (5 bases). Trimming pared 6 bases from V and 2 bases from J, leaving 14 bases between. This CDR3 contains 14 residues. Germline V lookup: CDR1 SGHTA, CDR2 FQGNSA. CDR3 amino acids: CASRTDISTYEQYF. The CDR3 DNA is TGTGCCAGCAGGACAGACATCTCTACCTACGAGCAGTACTTC.

This clonotype was counted between two and nine times. A much more abundant neighbour one base away suggests this may be a read error. The V gene is TRBV12-3 or TRBV12-4, the J gene TRBJ2-7; D is possibly TRBD2 (7 bases). The ends were cut back, 3 bases at V and 3 bases at J, with 15 bases in the middle. The CDR3 totals 15 residues. CDR3 nucleotide sequence: TGTGCCAGCAGTTTGGTTGTCGGGGGGCGCTACGAGCAGTACTTC. Protein product: CASSLVVGGRYEQYF.

In this sample, this clonotype turned up a few times. This chain joins TRBV12-3 or TRBV12-4 and TRBJ1-5, with D tentatively TRBD1 (6 bases). This CDR3 is built from 17 residues. The V end lost 7 bases, the J end lost 0 bases, and 19 bases lay between the germline ends. The CDR3 loop reads CASKAGVLHYSNQPQHF. CDR3 sequence (DNA): TGTGCCAGCAAAGCAGGGGTATTACACTATAGCAATCAGCCCCAGCATTTT.

The chain carries TRBV12-3 or TRBV12-4 and TRBJ2-6, with 8 bases matching TRBD1. Trimming at V came to 3 bases and at J to 4 bases, leaving 2 bases not matched to a gene. The length of the CDR3 is 15 residues. As DNA, the CDR3 is TGTGCCAGCAGTTTGGACAGGGTCGGGGCCAACGTCCTGACTTTC. Encoded protein: CASSLDRVGANVLTF.

The CDR3 DNA reads TGCAGTGCGGCACAGGGGAGGACTGAAGCTTTCTTT. Encoded protein: CSAAQGRTEAFF. The rearrangement links TRBV20-1 to TRBJ1-1; 7 bases agree with TRBD1. CDR3 length equals 12 residues. Losses at the gene ends were 6 bases for V and 5 bases for J; bases not matched to a gene: 6. Germline CDR1 and CDR2: DFQATT and SNEGSKA (reference sequence).

This chain connects TRBV11-2 to TRBJ1-2, with D possibly being TRBD1 (5 bases). The CDR3 totals 14 residues. V dropped 5 bases and J dropped 7 bases, with 17 bases sitting between them. CDR1 SGHAT and CDR2 FQNNGV come from the germline V gene. The CDR3 protein is CASSPIRDGPGYTF. DNA for the CDR3: TGTGCCAGCAGCCCTATCCGGGACGGCCCTGGCTACACCTTC. The variable domain in full, with the rest retrieved from reference TRBV11-2 and TRBJ1-2, is EAGVAQSPRYKIIEKRQSVAFWCNPISGHATLYWYQQILGQGPKLLIQFQNNGVVDDSQLPKDRFSAERLKGVDSTLKIQPAKLEDSAVYLCASSPIRDGPGYTFGSGTRLTVV.

The table lists this clonotype with many counts. Sequence at one end of the junction differs from germline and may be a read error. The chain joins TRBV5-1 to TRBJ2-1, with D possibly TRBD1 on 6 matching bases. Germline V lookup: CDR1 SGHRS, CDR2 YFSETQ. The CDR3 covers 14 residues. CDR3 nucleotides: TGCGCCACCAGCGTCCGGGACAACGACAATGAGCAGTTCTTC. Its protein is CATSVRDNDNEQFF.